This T cell receptor (beta chain) was captured by sequencing in a study of vaccination and CD4 T cells after COVID-19. About the study: The study drew post-COVID samples a median around 92 days after diagnosis (range 35 to 161). Post-vaccination specimens were collected at a median of roughly 69 days following dose two (range 14 to 241).

Cultured CD4+ T-cell DNA underwent Oncomine TCR Beta short-read sequencing. Genomic DNA was isolated from CD4+ T cells that had been cultured. TCRdb processed the PCR reads anew with MiXCR; each CDR3 protein has one entry. Of almost 20,000 distinct CDR3 sequences in the sample, approximately 50% were seen once. To note about this clonotype: What it binds is unknown.

Treatment given: roughly ten-day PBMC culture with coronavirus spike peptide pools or control peptides (ViraFEST assay). ViraFEST used peptide pools to expand antigen-specific T cells, then sequenced TCRs. The CDR3 covers 15 residues. Germline V CDR1 and CDR2: SGHNT, YYREEE (reference sequence). J gave up 5 bases and V 5 bases, and 11 bases lay outside the gene matches. This rearrangement joins TRBV5-4 to TRBJ1-1, with 8 bases matching TRBD1. Specimen: CD4+ T cells from blood, cultured in vitro. This sequence was found in a human donor who had recovered from COVID-19. CDR3 coding DNA: TGTGCCAGCAGTTTTCGGACAGGGTGGTCGACTGAAGCTTTCTTT. It encodes CASSFRTGWSTEAFF.